These 8 T cell receptor beta chains were sequenced from one sample in a study of shared clonotypes between healthy human individuals (dated by TCRdb to the early 2020s). The library was obtained by the immunoSEQ multiplex PCR assay. What TCRdb holds here is the immuneACCESS table cut down to in-frame rearrangements. Part of the clones is not present; checked against another copy, under half of the missing clones reflect an unresolved V gene, and the others are unexplained. The sample contains approximately 1.9 million clones, just over 90% of them found a single time. About 1.7% of the sample rests with the top ten. CD8 naive samples consisted of CD45RO-negative cells that were positively selected for CCR7, yielding a CD45RA+CCR7+ population without TemRA cells. The material sequenced was naive CD8+ T cells from PBMCs. The cell subset or site label on this specimen signifies: CD45RA+CCR7+. These receptors were collected from a man between 18 and 29 years old in good health. Some clones in this sample may be carry-over from other donors' samples.

This sequence joins TRBV6-1 and TRBJ2-1, with D perhaps assigned TRBD1 or TRBD2 (5 bases each). Germline CDR1 and CDR2: MNHNS and SASEGT. V lost 2 bases and J 10 bases, leaving 15 bases between the germline ends. This CDR3 has 14 residues. The chain's CDR3 is CASSESGRGWEQFF. The CDR3 bases are TGTGCCAGCAGTGAATCGGGACGGGGTTGGGAGCAGTTCTTC.

This rearrangement joins TRBV7-2 to TRBJ2-3, with TRBD2 matching over 10 bases. V lost 5 bases and J lost 11; bases outside the gene matches: 13. The length of the CDR3 is 15 residues. Germline CDR1 is SGHTA and CDR2 is FQGNSA. The chain's CDR3 is CASSPTSGVLFRQYF. DNA of the CDR3: TGTGCCAGCAGCCCAACTAGCGGGGTGTTATTCAGGCAGTATTTT.

Comment on this clone: Other nucleotide sequences in the sample specify the same CDR3. The CDR3 here is CASSIATAYSNQPQHF. The CDR3 bases are TGTGCCAGTAGTATCGCGACAGCTTATAGCAATCAGCCCCAGCATTTT. The rearrangement links TRBV19 to TRBJ1-5, with D tentatively TRBD1 (5 bases). Germline CDR1 reads LNHDA; CDR2 reads SQIVND (reference sequence). This CDR3 is 16 amino acids long. V shed 3 bases and J shed 0 bases, with 12 bases lying between them.

The chain carries TRBV27 and TRBJ2-7; no reliable D call. Germline assignment: CDR1 MNHEY and CDR2 SMNVEV (reference sequence). The V gene lost 1 base and the J gene lost 4 bases, with 17 bases spanning the gap. This CDR3 has 16 residues. The CDR3 DNA is TGTGCCAGCAGTTTATTTTGGGGAAAAGCCAGTTACGAGCAGTACTTC. This encodes CASSLFWGKASYEQYF.

This chain joins TRBV2 and TRBJ2-7; TRBD1 agrees at 8 bases. Looked up from germline, CDR1 is SNHLY and CDR2 is FYNNEI. The CDR3 has 15 residues. V shed 6 bases and J 1 base; nucleotides not matched to a gene: 8. CDR3 sequence (DNA): TGTGCCAGCAGAAGGGGGCAGGGGGCTTCCTACGAGCAGTACTTC. Its translation: CASRRGQGASYEQYF.

V and J are TRBV27 and TRBJ2-7; D is undetermined. The CDR3 contains 11 residues. Germline V lookup: CDR1 MNHEY, CDR2 SMNVEV (reference sequence). The ends were cut back, 7 bases at V and 6 bases at J, with 10 bases in the middle. The CDR3 nucleotides are TGTGCCAGCATAGGGTTTGGCGAGCAGTACTTC. It is translated as CASIGFGEQYF.

Turning to this clone: Other DNA sequences within the sample encode an identical CDR3. The chain joins TRBV9 to TRBJ1-2; D gene ambiguous. Germline V gene data show CDR1 as SGDLS and CDR2 as YYNGEE. This CDR3 is 12 amino acids long. V gave up 4 bases and J gave up 4 bases, with 8 bases separating them. This CDR3 is CASSPPSYGYTF. CDR3 nucleotides: TGTGCCAGCAGCCCCCCTAGCTATGGCTACACCTTC.

This chain joins TRBV7-8 and TRBJ2-7, with TRBD2 matching over 8 bases. This CDR3 has 14 amino acids. CDR1 and CDR2 from the germline V gene are SGHVS and FQNEAQ. V lost 0 bases to trimming and J lost 2 bases; unmatched junction nucleotides: 0. The CDR3 sequence: CASSLAGLAYEQYF. The CDR3 bases are TGTGCCAGCAGCTTAGCGGGACTAGCCTACGAGCAGTACTTC.